This T cell receptor beta chain was found in a study of blood T cell repertoires in COVID-19 (dated by TCRdb to about 2020). A note on the overall study: Samples covering the acute and convalescent phases of COVID-19 were provided by collaborators in the United States, Italy and Spain. The material from the prospective study consisted of cDNA or gDNA derived from T cells, B-cell-depleted T cells, or PBMCs. Subjects who had been exposed to COVID-19, were actively infected with it, or had recovered from it provided the deeply sampled blood TCRbeta repertoires that made up the dataset. A freely available public database, intended as a resource for researchers studying the immune response to SARS-CoV-2, is where the repertoires were released. Samples came from the ongoing ImmuneRACE study (first 160 participants) plus 1,254 subjects from 6 global collaborators. Nearly every sample came with metadata listing a de-identified subject ID, COVID-19 status, age in years and sex. Where available, HLA class I and class II types were obtained from metadata supplied by the sample provider rather than from assay-based typing.

Study-wide conclusions, independent of this receptor: Clinical and demographic metadata were provided uncurated, with the amount varying by source and participant.

TCRbeta CDR3 regions were amplified from genomic DNA using the immunoSEQ Assay, a bias-controlled multiplex PCR. The paper's data handling went like this. The number of nucleated cells in each sample was estimated from the amplification of reference gene primers within the assay. Sequence reads were collapsed and filtered to measure the absolute abundance of every unique TCRbeta CDR3 rearrangement. For each sample, productive Simpson clonality was calculated as the square root of Simpson's diversity index across productive rearrangements. Drawn from immuneACCESS, this table holds only the in-frame rearrangements with V and J called that TCRdb kept. Clones are partly lost; checked studies trace under half to an unresolved V gene and leave the rest unexplained. V and J calls plus clone size are reproduced from that table; the DNA served to infer D and trimming. This sample gives a few hundred thousand clones in total; 80% to 90% of them show up just once. Of the sample, roughly 1.1% falls within the top ten clones.

The CDR3 runs 15 residues from the cysteine to the phenylalanine. The CDR3 DNA has 45 bases and is translated from base 1. Deletion took 2 bases off V and 5 bases off J, with a span of 15 bases between the germline ends. CDR1 SNHLY and CDR2 FYNNEI are derived from the germline V gene. Points on this clone: What this receptor recognizes is not known. No base-level quality is on record; no much larger clone is a single base apart.

Each collaborating institution followed its own protocols to collect whole blood in K2EDTA tubes. For TCRbeta analysis, collaborators shipped samples in one of three forms: frozen whole blood, isolated PBMCs, or DNA extracted from either of those sample types. This sequence uses TRBV2 and TRBJ2-5; 6 matching bases give a weak D call of TRBD1. The sequenced material came from peripheral blood. The receptor's source is a woman aged 50 to 60 with acute or convalescent COVID-19. Read as DNA, the sequence is TGTGCCAGCAGTGAAACAGGGACCGCCAGGGAGACCCAGTACTTC. Its protein is CASSETGTARETQYF.